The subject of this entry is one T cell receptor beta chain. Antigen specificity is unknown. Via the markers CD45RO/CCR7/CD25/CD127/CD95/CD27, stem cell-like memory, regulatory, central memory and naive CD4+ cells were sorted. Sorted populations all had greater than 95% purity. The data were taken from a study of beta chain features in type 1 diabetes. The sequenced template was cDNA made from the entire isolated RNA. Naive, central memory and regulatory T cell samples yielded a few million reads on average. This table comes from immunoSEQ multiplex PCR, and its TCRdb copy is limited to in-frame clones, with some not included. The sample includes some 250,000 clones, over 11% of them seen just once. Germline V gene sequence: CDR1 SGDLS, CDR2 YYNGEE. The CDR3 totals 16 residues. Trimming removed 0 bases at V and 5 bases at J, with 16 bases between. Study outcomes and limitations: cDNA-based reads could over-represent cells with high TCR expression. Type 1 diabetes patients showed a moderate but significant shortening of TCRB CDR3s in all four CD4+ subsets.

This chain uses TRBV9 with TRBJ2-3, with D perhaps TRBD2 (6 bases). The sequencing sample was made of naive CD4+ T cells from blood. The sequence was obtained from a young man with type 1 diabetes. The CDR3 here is CASSVGVAPGGDTQYF. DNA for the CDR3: TGTGCCAGCAGCGTAGGGGTGGCGCCCGGGGGAGATACGCAGTATTTT.